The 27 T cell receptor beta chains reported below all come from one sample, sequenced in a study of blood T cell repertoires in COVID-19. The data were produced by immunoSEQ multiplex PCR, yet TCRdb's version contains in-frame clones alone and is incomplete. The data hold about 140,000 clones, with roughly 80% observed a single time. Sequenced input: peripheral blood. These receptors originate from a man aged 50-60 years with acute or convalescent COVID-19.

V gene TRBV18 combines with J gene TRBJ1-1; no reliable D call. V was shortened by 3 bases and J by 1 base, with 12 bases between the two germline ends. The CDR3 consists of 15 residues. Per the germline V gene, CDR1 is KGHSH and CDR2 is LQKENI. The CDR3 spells CASSPSYAGNTEAFF. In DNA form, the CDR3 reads TGTGCCAGCTCACCCTCCTATGCGGGGAACACTGAAGCTTTCTTT.

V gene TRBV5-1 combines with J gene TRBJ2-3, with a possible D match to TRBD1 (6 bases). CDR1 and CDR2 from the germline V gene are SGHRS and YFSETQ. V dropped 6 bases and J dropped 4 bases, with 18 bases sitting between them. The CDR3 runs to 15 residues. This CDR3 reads CASKDSRGGSDTQYF. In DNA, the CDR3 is TGCGCCAGCAAGGACAGTAGGGGTGGGTCAGATACGCAGTATTTT.

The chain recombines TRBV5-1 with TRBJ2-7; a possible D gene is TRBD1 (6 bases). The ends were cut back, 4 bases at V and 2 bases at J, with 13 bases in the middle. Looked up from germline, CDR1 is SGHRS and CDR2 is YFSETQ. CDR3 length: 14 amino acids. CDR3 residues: CASSETGGPYEQYF. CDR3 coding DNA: TGCGCCAGCAGCGAGACAGGTGGCCCCTACGAGCAGTACTTC.

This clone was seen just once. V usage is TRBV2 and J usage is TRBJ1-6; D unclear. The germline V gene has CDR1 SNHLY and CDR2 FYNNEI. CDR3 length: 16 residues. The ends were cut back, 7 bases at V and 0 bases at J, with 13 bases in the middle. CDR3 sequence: CASMREGSSYNSPLHF. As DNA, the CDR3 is TGTGCCAGCATGCGGGAGGGTAGCTCCTATAATTCACCCCTCCACTTT.

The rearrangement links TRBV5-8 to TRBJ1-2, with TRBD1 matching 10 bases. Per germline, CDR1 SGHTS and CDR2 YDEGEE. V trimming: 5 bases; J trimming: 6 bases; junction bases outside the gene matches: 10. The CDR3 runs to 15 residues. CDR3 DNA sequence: TGTGCCAGCAGGAGTCCCGGGACAGGGGAGCATGGCTACACCTTC. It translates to CASRSPGTGEHGYTF.

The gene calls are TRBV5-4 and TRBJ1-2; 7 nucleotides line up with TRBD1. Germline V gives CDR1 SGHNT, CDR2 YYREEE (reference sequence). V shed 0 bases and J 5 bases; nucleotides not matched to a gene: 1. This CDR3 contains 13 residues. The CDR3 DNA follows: TGTGCCAGCAGCTTGGAGACAGGGTATGGCTACACCTTC. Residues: CASSLETGYGYTF.

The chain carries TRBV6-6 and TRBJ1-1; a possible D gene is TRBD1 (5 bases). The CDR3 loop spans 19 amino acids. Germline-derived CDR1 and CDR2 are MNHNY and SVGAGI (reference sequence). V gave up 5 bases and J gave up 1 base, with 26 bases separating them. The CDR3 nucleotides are TGTGCCAGCAGTCTGCGGGCCCCCGGGGGGTTGGCGGAGAACACTGAAGCTTTCTTT. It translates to CASSLRAPGGLAENTEAFF.

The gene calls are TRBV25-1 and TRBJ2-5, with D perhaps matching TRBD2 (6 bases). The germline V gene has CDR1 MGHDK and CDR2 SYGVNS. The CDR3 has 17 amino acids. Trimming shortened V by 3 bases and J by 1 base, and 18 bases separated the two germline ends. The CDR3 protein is CASSDSGPSGGQETQYF. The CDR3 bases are TGTGCCAGCAGTGACTCCGGACCCTCCGGGGGCCAAGAGACCCAGTACTTC.

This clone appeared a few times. CDR3 DNA sequence: TGCGCCAGCAGCCCCTGGACTAGCGGGGGGATTTCAGATACGCAGTATTTT. Its translation: CASSPWTSGGISDTQYF. The chain recombines TRBV5-1 with TRBJ2-3; TRBD2 matches 14 bases. Trimming at V came to 4 bases and at J to 4 bases, leaving 8 bases not matched to a gene. CDR3 length: 17 residues. Looked up from germline, CDR1 is SGHRS and CDR2 is YFSETQ.

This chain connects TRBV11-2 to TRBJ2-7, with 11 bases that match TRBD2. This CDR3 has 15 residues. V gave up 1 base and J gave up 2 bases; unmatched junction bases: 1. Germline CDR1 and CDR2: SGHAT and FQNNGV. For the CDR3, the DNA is TGTGCCAGCAGCTTAGTTAGCGGGGGGGCCTACGAGCAGTACGTC. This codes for CASSLVSGGAYEQYV.

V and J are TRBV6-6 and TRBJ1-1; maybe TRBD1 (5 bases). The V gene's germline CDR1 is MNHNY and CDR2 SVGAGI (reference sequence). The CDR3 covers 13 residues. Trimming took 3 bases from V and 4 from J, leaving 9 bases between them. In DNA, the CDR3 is TGTGCCAGCAGTTATTCAGGGCCCACTGAAGCTTTCTTT. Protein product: CASSYSGPTEAFF.

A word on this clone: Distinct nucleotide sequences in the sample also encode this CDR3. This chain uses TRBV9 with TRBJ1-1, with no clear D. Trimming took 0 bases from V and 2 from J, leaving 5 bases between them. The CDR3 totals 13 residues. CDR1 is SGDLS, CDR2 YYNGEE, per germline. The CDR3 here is CASSVVSNTEAFF. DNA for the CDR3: TGTGCCAGCAGCGTAGTGAGTAACACTGAAGCTTTCTTT.

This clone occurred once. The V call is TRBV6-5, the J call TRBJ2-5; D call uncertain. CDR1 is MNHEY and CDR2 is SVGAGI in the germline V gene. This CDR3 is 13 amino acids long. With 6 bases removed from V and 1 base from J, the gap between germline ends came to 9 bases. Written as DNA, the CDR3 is TGTGCCAGCAGCCGGGTGCCCCAAGAGACCCAGTACTTC. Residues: CASSRVPQETQYF.

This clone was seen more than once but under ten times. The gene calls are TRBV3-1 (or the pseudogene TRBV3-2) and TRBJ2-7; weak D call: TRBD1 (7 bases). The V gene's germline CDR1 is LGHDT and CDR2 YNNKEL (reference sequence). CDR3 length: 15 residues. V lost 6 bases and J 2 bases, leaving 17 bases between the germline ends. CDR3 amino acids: CASSGNRGLAYEQYF. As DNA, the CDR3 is TGTGCCAGCAGTGGTAACAGGGGACTGGCCTACGAGCAGTACTTC.

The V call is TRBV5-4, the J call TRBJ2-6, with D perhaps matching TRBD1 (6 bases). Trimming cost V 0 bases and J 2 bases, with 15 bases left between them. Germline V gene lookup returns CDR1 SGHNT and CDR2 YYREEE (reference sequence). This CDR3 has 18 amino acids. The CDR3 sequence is CASSLGQVWNPGANVLTF. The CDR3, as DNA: TGTGCCAGCAGCTTGGGACAGGTTTGGAACCCTGGGGCCAACGTCCTGACTTTC.

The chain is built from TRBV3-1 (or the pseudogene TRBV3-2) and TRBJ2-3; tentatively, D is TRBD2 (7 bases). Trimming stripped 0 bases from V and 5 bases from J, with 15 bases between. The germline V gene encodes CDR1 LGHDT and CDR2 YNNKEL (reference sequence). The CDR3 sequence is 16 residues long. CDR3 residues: CASSQDLGGGGDTQYF. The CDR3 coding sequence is TGTGCCAGCAGCCAAGATCTGGGGGGGGGCGGAGATACGCAGTATTTT.

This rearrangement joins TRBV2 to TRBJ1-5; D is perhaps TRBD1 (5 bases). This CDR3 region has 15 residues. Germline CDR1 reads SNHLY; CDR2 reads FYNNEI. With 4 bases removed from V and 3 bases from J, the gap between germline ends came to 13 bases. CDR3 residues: CASSGQGADNQPQHF. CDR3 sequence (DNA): TGTGCCAGCAGTGGGCAAGGGGCTGACAATCAGCCCCAGCATTTT. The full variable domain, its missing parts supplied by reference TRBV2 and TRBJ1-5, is EPEVTQTPSHQVTQMGQEVILRCVPISNHLYFYWYRQILGQKVEFLVSFYNNEISEKSEIFDDQFSVERPDGSNFTLKIRSTKLEDSAMYFCASSGQGADNQPQHFGDGTRLSIL.

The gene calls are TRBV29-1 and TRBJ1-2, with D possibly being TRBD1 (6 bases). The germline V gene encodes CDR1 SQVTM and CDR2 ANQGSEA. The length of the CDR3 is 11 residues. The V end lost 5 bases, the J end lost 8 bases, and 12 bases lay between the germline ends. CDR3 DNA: TGCAGCGTTCCGGGGGGCGAGGGCTACACCTTC. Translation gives CSVPGGEGYTF.

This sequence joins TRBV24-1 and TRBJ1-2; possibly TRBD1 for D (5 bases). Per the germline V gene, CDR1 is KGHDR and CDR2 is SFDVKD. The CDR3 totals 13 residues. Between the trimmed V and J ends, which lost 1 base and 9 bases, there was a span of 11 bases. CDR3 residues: CATSDFRGSSYTF. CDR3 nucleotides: TGTGCCACCAGTGATTTTCGGGGGAGTAGCTACACCTTC.

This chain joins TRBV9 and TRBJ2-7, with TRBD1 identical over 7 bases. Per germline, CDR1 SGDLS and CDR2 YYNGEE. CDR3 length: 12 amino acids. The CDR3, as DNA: TGTGCCAGCAGCACGACAGGGTACGGGCAGTACGTC. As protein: CASSTTGYGQYV.

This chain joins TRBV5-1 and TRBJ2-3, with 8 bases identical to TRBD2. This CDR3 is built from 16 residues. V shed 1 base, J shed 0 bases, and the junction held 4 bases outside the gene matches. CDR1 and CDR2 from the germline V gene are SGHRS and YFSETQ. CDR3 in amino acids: CASSLTGGISTDTQYF. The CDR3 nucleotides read TGCGCCAGCAGCTTGACGGGGGGGATTAGCACAGATACGCAGTATTTT.

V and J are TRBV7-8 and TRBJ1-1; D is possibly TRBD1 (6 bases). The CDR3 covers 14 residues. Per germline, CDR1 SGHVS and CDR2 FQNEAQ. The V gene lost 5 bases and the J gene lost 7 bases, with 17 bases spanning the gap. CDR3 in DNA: TGTGCCAGCAGCCACACCCAGGGAGGGGGTGAAGCTTTCTTT. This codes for CASSHTQGGGEAFF.

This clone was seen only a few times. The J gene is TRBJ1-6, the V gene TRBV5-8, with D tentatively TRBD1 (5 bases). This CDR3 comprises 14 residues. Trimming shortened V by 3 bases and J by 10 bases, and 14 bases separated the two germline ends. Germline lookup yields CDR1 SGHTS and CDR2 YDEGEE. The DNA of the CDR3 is TGTGCCAGCAGCTGGGGGAATGGAGGGTCACCCCTCCACTTT. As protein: CASSWGNGGSPLHF.

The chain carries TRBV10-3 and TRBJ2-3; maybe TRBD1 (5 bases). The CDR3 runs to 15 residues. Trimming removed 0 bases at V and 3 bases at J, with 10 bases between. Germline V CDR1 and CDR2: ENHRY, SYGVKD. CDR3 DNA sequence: TGTGCCATCAGTGAGTCTTTTTCAGGGACAGATACGCAGTATTTT. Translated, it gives CAISESFSGTDTQYF.

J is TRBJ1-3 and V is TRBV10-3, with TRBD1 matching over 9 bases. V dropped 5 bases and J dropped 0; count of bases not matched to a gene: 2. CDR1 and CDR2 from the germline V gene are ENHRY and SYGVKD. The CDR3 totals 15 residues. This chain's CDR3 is CAISKQGASGNTIYF. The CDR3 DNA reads TGTGCCATCAGTAAACAGGGGGCCTCTGGAAACACCATATATTTT.

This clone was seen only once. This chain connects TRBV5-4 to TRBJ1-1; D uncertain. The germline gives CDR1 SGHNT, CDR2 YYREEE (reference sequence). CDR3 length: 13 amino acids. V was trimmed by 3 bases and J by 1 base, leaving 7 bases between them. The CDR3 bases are TGTGCCAGCAGCTCACAGAAGAACACTGAAGCTTTCTTT. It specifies CASSSQKNTEAFF.

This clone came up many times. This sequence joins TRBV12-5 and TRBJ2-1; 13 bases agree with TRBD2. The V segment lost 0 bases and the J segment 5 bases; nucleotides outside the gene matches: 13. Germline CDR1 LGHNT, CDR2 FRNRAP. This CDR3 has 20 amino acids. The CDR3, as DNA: TGTGCTAGTGGTTTGGTATTGGACCGGTCGACTAGCGGGGGGCACAATGAGCAGTTCTTC. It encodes CASGLVLDRSTSGGHNEQFF.